These T cell receptor beta chains were read from a single sample in a study of blood T cell repertoires in COVID-19. The method was immunoSEQ multiplex PCR; TCRdb's version includes in-frame clones alone and lacks a portion of them. The sample consists of 400,000 to 500,000 clones, over 75% of them appearing once. The source material was PBMCs or T cells enriched from blood (not recorded which). The receptors were gathered from a woman aged 40-49 years who had recovered from COVID-19. Each CDR3 is given with its conserved first and last residue. A D gene is named only where the DNA matches it firmly. Size values are once, few and many counts, or a class for expanded clones, and some rows have none.

>.|TRBV14|TRBJ2-7|15|TRBD2
TGTGCCAGCAGCCAAGTTCCTAGCGGGATTCACGAGCAGTACTTC
CASSQVPSGIHEQYF
>.|TRBV7-8|TRBJ2-1|14|TRBD2
TGTGCCAGCAGCTTGCAGCGGGGTAACAATGAGCAGTTCTTC
CASSLQRGNNEQFF
>.|TRBV7-2|TRBJ2-2|16|TRBD2
TGTGCCAGCAGCTTCGGCGGGAGTAGGCTTAACGGGGAGCTGTTTTTT
CASSFGGSRLNGELFF
>.|TRBV19|TRBJ2-7|15|TRBD2
TGTGCCAGTAGTAGCAGCGGGAGAGCCGACTACGAGCAGTACTTC
CASSSSGRADYEQYF
>.|TRBV6-5|TRBJ1-1|15|.
TGTGCCAGCAGTTACGATACAGGACTGAACACTGAAGCTTTCTTT
CASSYDTGLNTEAFF
>once|TRBV14|TRBJ1-1|14|.
TGTGCCAGCAGCCCAAATCCGGGGAACACTGAAGCTTTCTTT
CASSPNPGNTEAFF
>once|TRBV15|TRBJ2-7|15|TRBD2
TGTGCCACCAGCAGAGTACGGGAGGCCGTCTACGAGCAGTACTTC
CATSRVREAVYEQYF
>.|TRBV15|TRBJ2-1|14|.
TGTGCCACCAGCAGAGATCGGAGTCTGGCCACGCAGTTCTTC
CATSRDRSLATQFF
>.|TRBV28|TRBJ1-2|13|TRBD1
TGTGCCAGCAGTAACAGGGGTAACTATGGCTACACCTTC
CASSNRGNYGYTF
>.|TRBV14|TRBJ1-2|15|.
TGTGCCAGCAGCCAAGATGGGAGGACGGCCTATGGCTACACCTTC
CASSQDGRTAYGYTF
>.|TRBV6-2/TRBV6-3|TRBJ1-2|14|TRBD1
TGTGCCAGCAGCTGGACAGGGGGCGGGTTTGGCTACACCTTC
CASSWTGGGFGYTF
>few|TRBV18|TRBJ2-2|15|.
TGTGCCAGCTCACCACCGGCAGGGTACACCGGGGAGCTGTTTTTT
CASSPPAGYTGELFF
>.|TRBV7-7|TRBJ2-5|15|.
TGTGCCAGCAGCCAACTCGGGGGGCTCCAAGAGACCCAGTACTTC
CASSQLGGLQETQYF
>once|TRBV5-4|TRBJ2-3|16|TRBD1
TGTGCCAGCAGCTATTCGACAGGGACCAACACAGATACGCAGTATTTT
CASSYSTGTNTDTQYF
>.|TRBV30|TRBJ2-7|13|TRBD2
TGTGCCGCCGAGGAAGCGGGAGTACTCCAGCAGTACTTC
CAAEEAGVLQQYF
>few|TRBV4-1|TRBJ1-6|15|.
TGCGCCAGCAGCCAAGAACAGGGTTGGAACTCACCCCTCCACTTT
CASSQEQGWNSPLHF
>few|TRBV18|TRBJ1-1|15|TRBD1
TGTGCCAGCTCACTCATGACAGGGGGGACAAATGAAGCTTTCTTT
CASSLMTGGTNEAFF
>.|TRBV4-1|TRBJ2-1|17|TRBD2
TGCGCCAGCAGCCAATTACCCTTGGCGGGAGAGCATAATGAGCAGTTCTTC
CASSQLPLAGEHNEQFF
>.|TRBV7-9|TRBJ1-6|16|TRBD1
TGTGCCAGCAGCTTAGGCTGGACAGGGAGAAATTCACCCCTCCACTTT
CASSLGWTGRNSPLHF
>.|TRBV5-1|TRBJ2-1|16|TRBD2
TGCGCCAGCAGCGGAGGGTCTGGGACTAGCGACAATGAGCAGTTCTTC
CASSGGSGTSDNEQFF
>.|TRBV11-3|TRBJ1-3|13|.
TGTGCCAGCAGCGCGGACAGTGGAAACACCATATATTTT
CASSADSGNTIYF
>.|TRBV7-6|TRBJ2-5|15|TRBD2
TGTGCCAGCAGCTTAATGGCGGGAGTTGTGGAGACCCAGTACTTC
CASSLMAGVVETQYF
>.|TRBV2|TRBJ2-7|17|.
TGTGCCAGCAGTGAAGCGGGGCTACGAATAGGAACCACCCAGCAGTACTTC
CASSEAGLRIGTTQQYF
>.|TRBV6-6|TRBJ2-7|16|.
TGTGCCAGCAGTTACCTTTCGACAACCTCTTCCTACGAGCAGTACTTC
CASSYLSTTSSYEQYF
>.|TRBV2|TRBJ2-3|14|TRBD1
TGTGCCAGCAAGAGGGACAGAATTTTAGATACGCAGTATTTT
CASKRDRILDTQYF
>.|TRBV11-3|TRBJ1-1|17|.
TGTGCCAGCAGCCTAAAAAGAGGGAGACCCCGGACCACTGAAGCTTTCTTT
CASSLKRGRPRTTEAFF
>.|TRBV29-1|TRBJ2-2|14|.
TGCAGCGTTCAGGCCCAGGGAGGAACCGGGGAGCTGTTTTTT
CSVQAQGGTGELFF
>.|TRBV7-2|TRBJ2-7|15|.
TGTGCCAGCAGCCATGGCATCTTTCCTGACTACGAGCAGTACTTC
CASSHGIFPDYEQYF
>.|TRBV2|TRBJ1-5|14|TRBD1
TGTGCCAGCGCCAGGGGGAATAGCAATCAGCCCCAGCATTTT
CASARGNSNQPQHF
>.|TRBV12-3/TRBV12-4|TRBJ1-2|12|TRBD1
TGTGCCAGCAGTTTGTCAGGGGGTGGCTACACCTTC
CASSLSGGGYTF
>.|TRBV7-6|TRBJ2-7|14|TRBD2
TGTGCCAGCAGCTTTGGCGGGAGGGCCCGCGAGCAGTACTTC
CASSFGGRAREQYF
>many|TRBV27|TRBJ1-6|16|.
TGTGCCAGCAGCCGAAAGACGACATGGGTGAATTCACCCCTCCACTTT
CASSRKTTWVNSPLHF
>.|TRBV4-1|TRBJ1-2|14|TRBD1
TGCGCCAGCAGCCAAGACGGGACAGTCAATGGCTACACCTTC
CASSQDGTVNGYTF
>.|TRBV9|TRBJ2-6|19|.
TGTGCCAGCAGCGTAGTTTCCGAGGGAGGTTGGTATGGGGCCAACGTCCTGACTTTC
CASSVVSEGGWYGANVLTF
>.|TRBV9|TRBJ1-1|17|TRBD1
TGTGCCAGCAGCGTCGGCTGGTGGGACAGGATGAACACTGAAGCTTTCTTT
CASSVGWWDRMNTEAFF
>.|TRBV15|TRBJ1-5|15|TRBD1
TGTGCCACCAGCAGGGGGACAGGGGGCATTCAGCCCCAGCATTTT
CATSRGTGGIQPQHF
>.|TRBV11-3|TRBJ1-1|14|.
TGTGCCAGCAGCGGTTCAGGGGCGAAGACTGAAGCTTTCTTT
CASSGSGAKTEAFF
>.|TRBV12-3/TRBV12-4|TRBJ1-2|11|.
TGTGCCAGCAGCTCGGTCCCTCCCGGGGATTTC
CASSSVPPGDF
>.|TRBV24-1|TRBJ2-5|13|.
TGTGCCACCAGTGACTACAGCCAAGAGACCCAGTACTTC
CATSDYSQETQYF
>.|TRBV11-2|TRBJ1-3|13|.
TGTGCCAGCAGCCTCAGTTCTGGAAACACCATATATTTT
CASSLSSGNTIYF
>many|TRBV29-1|TRBJ1-1|11|.
TGCAGCTTCAGAGCGGGTACTGAAGCTTTCTTT
CSFRAGTEAFF
>.|TRBV6-2/TRBV6-3|TRBJ1-1|11|.
TGTGCCAGCAGCGTCCAATTGGCCGCTTTCTTT
CASSVQLAAFF
>.|TRBV2|TRBJ1-1|13|TRBD1
TGTGCCAGCAGACCCCGGGACAGGTACGAAGCTTTCTTT
CASRPRDRYEAFF
>.|TRBV19|TRBJ2-7|15|TRBD2
TGTGCCAGTAGTACCACCCTAGCGGTAAGGTACGAGCAGTACTTC
CASSTTLAVRYEQYF
>.|TRBV29-1|TRBJ2-1|16|TRBD2
TGCAGCGTTGTCAGGACTAGCGGCTCCACCTACAATGAGCAGTTCTTC
CSVVRTSGSTYNEQFF
>.|TRBV4-1|TRBJ1-4|16|TRBD1
TGCGCCAGCAGCCAAGATCAGGGACAGACTAATGAAAAACTGTTTTTT
CASSQDQGQTNEKLFF
>.|TRBV23-1|TRBJ1-2|18|.
TGCGCCAGCAGTCATCGGGGCACAGGGCACTACTCTAACTATGGCTACACCTTC
CASSHRGTGHYSNYGYTF
>.|TRBV10-1|TRBJ2-5|16|TRBD2
TGCGCCAGCAGTGTTGGTAGCGGGCCCGCGGGGGAGACCCAGTACTTC
CASSVGSGPAGETQYF
>.|TRBV4-3|TRBJ2-1|17|TRBD1
TGCGCCAGCAGCCAAGATGCCCCGGGACAGCACTACAATGAGCAGTTCTTC
CASSQDAPGQHYNEQFF
>once|TRBV3-1/TRBV3-2|TRBJ2-3|15|TRBD1
TGTGCCAGCAGCCAGCGGACAGGGAGCACAGATACGCAGTATTTT
CASSQRTGSTDTQYF
>.|TRBV27|TRBJ1-1|14|.
TGTGCCAGCAGGGCGGGGTTAATCGGCACTGAAGCTTTCTTT
CASRAGLIGTEAFF
>.|TRBV19|TRBJ1-2|17|TRBD1
TGTGCCAGTAGTATAGAATGGGGACAGACCGGTTCCTATGGCTACACCTTC
CASSIEWGQTGSYGYTF
>.|TRBV9|TRBJ2-3|15|TRBD2
TGTGCCAGCAGCGCAGCGGGAGGGCGCACAGATACGCAGTATTTT
CASSAAGGRTDTQYF
>.|TRBV5-1|TRBJ1-2|16|TRBD1
TGCGCCAGCAGCCCGGGACAGGGAGCTTTTAACTATGGCTACACCTTC
CASSPGQGAFNYGYTF